Sequencing of this TCR beta chain was carried out in a study of control samples from healthy donors and cancer patients (dated by TCRdb to about 2020). The method was the immunoSEQ multiplex PCR assay. TCRdb carries this immuneACCESS record with in-frame sequences only. Its versions omit some clonotypes, under half of them owing to an unresolved V gene in the studies checked, with the rest unexplained. Here the sample has approximately 140,000 clones; 90% to 95% occur a single time. The ten largest clones represent about an eighth of the sample. Concerning this clone itself: It has no known antigen specificity. No much larger clonotype is one base removed from it; base qualities were not supplied.

The germline V gene provides CDR1 SNHLY and CDR2 FYNNEI. The CDR3 has 15 amino acids, counting the end cysteine and phenylalanine. The DNA shown is the 45-base CDR3, in frame from base 1. The junction shows trimming of 6 bases on V and 0 bases on J, plus 14 bases between the germline ends. Sequenced: blood. The sequence came from a man in his forties in good health. The rearranged segments are TRBV2 and TRBJ1-1; no D gene is confidently identified. In nucleotide form, the sequence is TGTGCCAGCAGGCAAGATCGGGTTCTGAACACTGAAGCTTTCTTT. This codes for CASRQDRVLNTEAFF. Here the CDR3 is joined to the reference TRBV2 and TRBJ1-1 genes, and the full variable domain is: EPEVTQTPSHQVTQMGQEVILRCVPISNHLYFYWYRQILGQKVEFLVSFYNNEISEKSEIFDDQFSVERPDGSNFTLKIRSTKLEDSAMYFCASRQDRVLNTEAFFGQGTRLTVV.